A selection of T cell receptor beta chains follows, all from one sample in a study of patients and donors after allogeneic stem cell transplantation. Each CDR3 protein is one row after TCRdb ran MiXCR on the RT-PCR reads. The sample lists fewer than 500,000 distinct CDR3 sequences, around 15% occurring once. Sequencing input: blood, either unsorted or a sorted T cell fraction (not recorded which). Every receptor here comes from a human donor who was either an allogeneic HSCT recipient or a stem cell or donor lymphocyte infusion donor (not recorded which). It is not recorded whose cells these are; they may come from a transplant donor. Each CDR3 is given with its conserved first and last residue. The order of the fields is D gene, clone size, J gene, CDR3 length, V gene, CDR3 DNA, CDR3 protein. The D gene is left open where the match is weak. Clone size, where shown, is once, few, many, or a class for clones that have expanded.

>TRBD1|few|TRBJ1-1|13|TRBV20-1
TGCAGTGCTTCCCCGGGACAGGGGGCTGTCGCTTTCTTT
CSASPGQGAVAFF
>.|.|TRBJ2-1|13|TRBV7-9
TGTGCCAGCAGCCTGGCGAGACACAATGAGCAGTTCTTC
CASSLARHNEQFF
>.|few|TRBJ1-1|16|TRBV6-5
TGTGCCAGCAGTTACTCCCTGAGATCTGTGAGGACTGAAGCTTTCTTT
CASSYSLRSVRTEAFF
>.|many|TRBJ2-1|12|TRBV12-3/TRBV12-4
TGTGCCAGCAGTTTGGGCAATACAAAGGGGTTCTTC
CASSLGNTKGFF
>TRBD2|.|TRBJ2-3|16|TRBV2
TGTGCCAGCAGGGGGGGGACTAGCTGGGACAGAAATACGCAGTATTTT
CASRGGTSWDRNTQYF
>TRBD1|few|TRBJ1-2|12|TRBV10-3
TGTGCCATCAGTGGGACAGGTGCAGGCTACACCTTC
CAISGTGAGYTF
>.|.|TRBJ2-3|13|TRBV7-3
TGTGCCAGCAGCCGGGGCAACACAGATACGCAGTATTTT
CASSRGNTDTQYF
>TRBD2|.|TRBJ2-1|15|TRBV29-1
TGCACAACAAAAGTAGCGGGGGGGCCGTGGGATGAGCAGTTCTTC
CTTKVAGGPWDEQFF
>.|few|TRBJ2-3|16|TRBV20-1
TGCAGTGCTAGAAGGGGGGGAGGGACCTTCACAGATACGCAGTATTTT
CSARRGGGTFTDTQYF
>TRBD1|many|TRBJ2-2|16|TRBV7-9
TGTGCCAGCAGCTCCCGACAGGGGCCGGGCACCGGGGAGCTGTTTTTT
CASSSRQGPGTGELFF
>.|few|TRBJ2-3|15|TRBV4-1
TGCGCCAGCAGCCTTGTGGGGCTTGGCACAGATACGCAGTATTTT
CASSLVGLGTDTQYF
>.|.|TRBJ2-3|13|TRBV7-9
TGTGCCAGCAGGTCAACTAGCACAGATACGCAGTATTTT
CASRSTSTDTQYF
>TRBD1|.|TRBJ2-1|16|TRBV24-1
TGTGCCACCAGTGATGAGGACAGGAAAACTTACAATGAGCAGTTCTTC
CATSDEDRKTYNEQFF
>.|.|TRBJ2-5|13|TRBV7-2
TGTGCCACCAACGAGGCTATCGGACCGACCCAGTACTTC
CATNEAIGPTQYF
>.|.|TRBJ2-1|14|TRBV2
TGTGCCAGCAGTGAAGGAACAGGGTGGGATGAGCAGTTCTTC
CASSEGTGWDEQFF
>TRBD2|few|TRBJ2-7|14|TRBV9
TGTGCCAGCAGCGCGACTAGCGCGGTCTACGAGCAGTACTTC
CASSATSAVYEQYF
>TRBD2|few|TRBJ2-7|16|TRBV7-2
TGTGCCAGCAGCTTAGCCGCAGGGACTAGGGCCTACGAGCAGTACTTC
CASSLAAGTRAYEQYF
>.|.|TRBJ1-3|15|TRBV4-3
TGCGCCAGCAGCCAGGGACACTCATCTGGAAACACCATATATTTT
CASSQGHSSGNTIYF
>.|.|TRBJ2-1|14|TRBV9
TGTGCCAGCAGCGTAGTCGCTAGCAGGAATGAGCAGTTCTTC
CASSVVASRNEQFF
>.|few|TRBJ2-5|13|TRBV7-7
TGTGCTAGGGCCTCGGGACCAGGAGAGACCCAGTACTTC
CARASGPGETQYF
>TRBD2|.|TRBJ2-4|18|TRBV20-1
TGCAGTGCTCTAAATCTAGCGGGGAAGGCCTTAGCCAAAAACATTCAGTACTTC
CSALNLAGKALAKNIQYF
>.|.|TRBJ1-1|14|TRBV10-3
TGTGCCATCAGTGACCTTACTCCCCGCACTGAAGCTTTCTTT
CAISDLTPRTEAFF
>.|few|TRBJ2-4|15|TRBV20-1
TGCAGTGCCACCCGGAGGGGGGCAAAAGGGAACATTCAGTACTTC
CSATRRGAKGNIQYF
>.|.|TRBJ1-1|16|TRBV21-1
TGTGCCAGTTCCAGACCTCACCTCAGTTTAAACACTGAAGCTTTCTTT
CASSRPHLSLNTEAFF
>.|.|TRBJ2-7|14|TRBV5-1
TGCGCCAGCAGCCCCCAGGGAGACGTTTACGAGCAGTACTTC
CASSPQGDVYEQYF
>.|.|TRBJ1-4|13|TRBV20-1
TGCAGTGCTGCTGGACTCGCTGAGGAAAAACTGTTTTTT
CSAAGLAEEKLFF
>.|once|TRBJ2-5|16|TRBV10-3
TGTGCCATTAGCCGTCCGGACAGGGAGGGGAAAGAGACCCAGTACTTC
CAISRPDREGKETQYF
>TRBD1|.|TRBJ2-5|15|TRBV29-1
TGCAGCATGAAGGGACAGGGGGCGCCCCGAGAGACCCAGTACTTC
CSMKGQGAPRETQYF
>.|.|TRBJ2-3|15|TRBV6-2/TRBV6-3
TGTGCCAGCAGTCCCCGGGGGCTACGCACAGATACGCAGTATTTT
CASSPRGLRTDTQYF
>.|few|TRBJ2-6|17|TRBV25-1
TGTGCCAGCAGTGATGGCGGACCTGGCTCTGGGGCCAACGTCCTGACTTTC
CASSDGGPGSGANVLTF
>.|many|TRBJ2-1|14|TRBV12-3/TRBV12-4
TGTGCCAGCACTTTAGGGGGATCCTACAATGAGCAGTTCTTC
CASTLGGSYNEQFF
>.|.|TRBJ2-7|14|TRBV12-3/TRBV12-4
TGTGCCAGCACCCCATCGGGAGCCCCCTACGAGCAGTACTTC
CASTPSGAPYEQYF
>.|many|TRBJ2-3|13|TRBV7-9
TGTGCCAGCAGCTTTCGGGAGACAGATACGCAGTATTTT
CASSFRETDTQYF
>.|few|TRBJ2-7|13|TRBV11-2
TGTGCCAGCAGCTTAGCCGGCACGCACGAGCAGTACTTC
CASSLAGTHEQYF
>.|few|TRBJ2-7|15|TRBV20-1
TGCAGTGCCCAGAGTGCACAGGAGGGCTCCTACGAGCAGTACTTC
CSAQSAQEGSYEQYF
>.|.|TRBJ1-4|16|TRBV7-2
TGTGCCAGCAGCCCCTCGCCGGGACGTCTGAATGAAAAACTGTTTTTT
CASSPSPGRLNEKLFF
>.|.|TRBJ1-5|13|TRBV10-3
TGTGCCATCACCACGGGTATGGGTCAGCCCCAGCATTTT
CAITTGMGQPQHF
>TRBD1|few|TRBJ1-1|20|TRBV11-2
TGTGCCAGCAGCTTAGTTTCGGGTTTCGGAGGGGCAGGGGGCTTCGCTGAAGCTTTCTTT
CASSLVSGFGGAGGFAEAFF
>TRBD1|few|TRBJ1-5|13|TRBV20-1
TGCAGTGCAATGGACAGGGTCAGTCAGCCCCAGCATTTT
CSAMDRVSQPQHF